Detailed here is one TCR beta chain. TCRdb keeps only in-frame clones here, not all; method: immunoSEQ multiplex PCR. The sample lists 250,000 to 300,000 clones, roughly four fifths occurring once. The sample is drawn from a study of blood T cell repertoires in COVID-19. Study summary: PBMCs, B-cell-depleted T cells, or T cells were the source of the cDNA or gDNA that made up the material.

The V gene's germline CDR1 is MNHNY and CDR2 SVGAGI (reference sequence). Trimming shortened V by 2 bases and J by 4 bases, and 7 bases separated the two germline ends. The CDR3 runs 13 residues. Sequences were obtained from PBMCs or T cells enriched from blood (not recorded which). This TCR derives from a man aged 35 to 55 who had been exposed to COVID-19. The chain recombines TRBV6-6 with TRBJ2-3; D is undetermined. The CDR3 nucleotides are TGTGCCAGCAGTTACCTTTCAGCAGATACGCAGTATTTT. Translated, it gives CASSYLSADTQYF.